This record covers a single T cell receptor (beta chain). The antigen remains unidentified. Those patients picked for sequencing had displayed CD8+CD57+ cell expansion on flow cytometry. Severe acquired aplastic anemia was present in every patient. TCR beta VDJ combinations and CDR3 sequences were profiled from genomic DNA. TCRdb re-analysed the reads in MiXCR, keeping a single row per CDR3 protein. The profile shows over 150,000 distinct CDR3 sequences, approximately 52% of them singletons. The data are from a study of CD8+CD57+ T cells in acquired aplastic anemia. For the study at large: Roughly 3 ug was the average amount of DNA from sorted CD4+ and CD8+ cells.

Regarding the study as a whole: Patients had under 30 CD8+ CDR3 sequences in common with controls (the shared set).

Germline CDR1 reads SGHDT; CDR2 reads YYEEEE. This CDR3 comprises 12 residues. V lost 0 bases and J 9 bases, leaving 7 bases between the germline ends. Input material: sorted CD4+, CD8+, or CD8+CD57+ T cells (not recorded which) from PBMCs. This chain connects TRBV5-6 to TRBJ2-1; D is possibly TRBD1 (5 bases). This clonotype originated in a human donor with aplastic anemia. CDR3 residues: CASSLGTTEQFF. CDR3 nucleotide sequence: TGTGCCAGCAGCTTGGGGACAACTGAGCAGTTCTTC.